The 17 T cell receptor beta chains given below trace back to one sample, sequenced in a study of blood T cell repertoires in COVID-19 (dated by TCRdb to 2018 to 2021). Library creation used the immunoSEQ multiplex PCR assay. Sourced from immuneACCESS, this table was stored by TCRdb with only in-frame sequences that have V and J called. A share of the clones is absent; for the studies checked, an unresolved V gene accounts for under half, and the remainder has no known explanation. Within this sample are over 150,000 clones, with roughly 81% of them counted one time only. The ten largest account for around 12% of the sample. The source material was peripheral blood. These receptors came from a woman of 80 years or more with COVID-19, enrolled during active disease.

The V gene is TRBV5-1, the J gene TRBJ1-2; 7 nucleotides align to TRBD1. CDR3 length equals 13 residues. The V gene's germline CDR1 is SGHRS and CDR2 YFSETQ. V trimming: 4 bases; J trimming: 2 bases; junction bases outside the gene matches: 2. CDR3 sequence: CASSPGQNYGYTF. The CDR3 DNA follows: TGCGCCAGCAGCCCGGGACAGAACTATGGCTACACCTTC. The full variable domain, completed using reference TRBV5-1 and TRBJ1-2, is KAGVTQTPRYLIKTRGQQVTLSCSPISGHRSVSWYQQTPGQGLQFLFEYFSETQRNKGNFPGRFSGRQFSNSRSEMNVSTLELGDSALYLCASSPGQNYGYTFGSGTRLTVV.

CDR3 loop: CASSKQMTEAFF. The CDR3 bases are TGTGCCAGTAGTAAACAGATGACTGAAGCTTTCTTT. The chain is built from TRBV19 and TRBJ1-1; D is unclear. Germline values: CDR1 LNHDA, CDR2 SQIVND (reference sequence). The CDR3 spans 12 residues. The germline V and J ends were trimmed by 4 bases and 5 bases, with 8 bases remaining between them.

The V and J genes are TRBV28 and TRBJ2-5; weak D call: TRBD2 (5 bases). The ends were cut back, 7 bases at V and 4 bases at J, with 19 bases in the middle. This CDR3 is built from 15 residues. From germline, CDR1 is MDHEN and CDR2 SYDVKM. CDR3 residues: CASTAGSHFGETQYF. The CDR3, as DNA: TGTGCCAGCACCGCGGGCTCCCATTTCGGAGAGACCCAGTACTTC.

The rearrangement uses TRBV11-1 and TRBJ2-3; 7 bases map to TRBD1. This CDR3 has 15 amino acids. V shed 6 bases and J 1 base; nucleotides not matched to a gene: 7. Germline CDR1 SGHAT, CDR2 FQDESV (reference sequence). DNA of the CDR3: TGTGCCAGCAGATCCAGGGGGTGGGGCACAGATACGCAGTATTTT. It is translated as CASRSRGWGTDTQYF.

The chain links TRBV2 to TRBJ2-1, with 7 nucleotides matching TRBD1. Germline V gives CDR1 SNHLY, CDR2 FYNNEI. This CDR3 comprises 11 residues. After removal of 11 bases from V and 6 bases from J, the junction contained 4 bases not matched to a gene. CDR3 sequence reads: CADRDTNEQFF. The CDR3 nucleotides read TGTGCCGACAGGGACACCAATGAGCAGTTCTTC. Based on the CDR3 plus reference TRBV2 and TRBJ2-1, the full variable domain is EPEVTQTPSHQVTQMGQEVILRCVPISNHLYFYWYRQILGQKVEFLVSFYNNEISEKSEIFDDQFSVERPDGSNFTLKIRSTKLEDSAMYFCADRDTNEQFFGPGTRLTVL.

The CDR3 loop reads CASSPALAGGYEQFF. The DNA of the CDR3 is TGTGCCAGCAGCCCGGCGCTAGCGGGGGGGTATGAGCAGTTCTTC. The chain couples TRBV6-2 or TRBV6-3 to TRBJ2-1; 12 nucleotides line up with TRBD2. J gave up 8 bases and V 6 bases, and 8 bases lay outside the gene matches. The CDR3 is 15 amino acids. The germline CDR1 and CDR2 sequences are MNHEY and SVGEGT.

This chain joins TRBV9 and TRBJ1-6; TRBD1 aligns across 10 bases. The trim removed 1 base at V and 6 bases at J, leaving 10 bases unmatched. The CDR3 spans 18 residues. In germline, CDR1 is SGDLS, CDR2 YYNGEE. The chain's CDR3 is CASSVWRLGDRGNSPLHF. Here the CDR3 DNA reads TGTGCCAGCAGCGTATGGAGGCTTGGGGACAGGGGTAATTCACCCCTCCACTTT.

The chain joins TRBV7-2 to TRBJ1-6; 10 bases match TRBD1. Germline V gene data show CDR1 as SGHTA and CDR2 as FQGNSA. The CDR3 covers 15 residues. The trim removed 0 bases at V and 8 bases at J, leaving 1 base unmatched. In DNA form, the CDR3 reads TGTGCCAGCAGCTTAGCGGGACAGGGGTATTCACCCCTCCACTTT. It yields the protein CASSLAGQGYSPLHF.

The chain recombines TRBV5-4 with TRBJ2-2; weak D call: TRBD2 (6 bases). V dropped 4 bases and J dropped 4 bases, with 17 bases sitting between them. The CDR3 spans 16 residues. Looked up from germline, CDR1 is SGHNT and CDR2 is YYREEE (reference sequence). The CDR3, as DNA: TGTGCCAGCAGCCATAGGAGGGTCCAGGGCACCGGGGAGCTGTTTTTT. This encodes CASSHRRVQGTGELFF.

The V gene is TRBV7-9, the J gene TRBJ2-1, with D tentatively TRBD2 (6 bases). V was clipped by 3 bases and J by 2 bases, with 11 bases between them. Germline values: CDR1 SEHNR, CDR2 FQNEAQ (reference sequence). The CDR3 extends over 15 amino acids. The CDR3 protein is CASSLTGRAYNEQFF. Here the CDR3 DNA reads TGTGCCAGCAGCTTGACCGGGAGAGCCTACAATGAGCAGTTCTTC.

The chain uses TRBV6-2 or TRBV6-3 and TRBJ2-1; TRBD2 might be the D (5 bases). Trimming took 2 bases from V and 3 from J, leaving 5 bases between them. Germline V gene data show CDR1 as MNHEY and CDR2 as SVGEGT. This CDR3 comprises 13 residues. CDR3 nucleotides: TGTGCCAGCAGTTACCGGGGCTACAATGAGCAGTTCTTC. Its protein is CASSYRGYNEQFF.

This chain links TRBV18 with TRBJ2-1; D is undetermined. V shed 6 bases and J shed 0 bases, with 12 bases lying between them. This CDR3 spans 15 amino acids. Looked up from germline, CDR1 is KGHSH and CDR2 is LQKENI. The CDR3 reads CASSTPFSSYNEQFF. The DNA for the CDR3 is TGTGCCAGCTCGACACCATTTAGCTCCTACAATGAGCAGTTCTTC.

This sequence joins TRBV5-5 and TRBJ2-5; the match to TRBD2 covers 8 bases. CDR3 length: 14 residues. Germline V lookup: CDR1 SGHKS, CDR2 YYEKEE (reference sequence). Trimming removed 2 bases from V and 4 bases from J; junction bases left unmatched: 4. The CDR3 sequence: CASSFTGGRETQYF. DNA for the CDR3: TGTGCCAGCAGCTTTACGGGGGGGCGAGAGACCCAGTACTTC.

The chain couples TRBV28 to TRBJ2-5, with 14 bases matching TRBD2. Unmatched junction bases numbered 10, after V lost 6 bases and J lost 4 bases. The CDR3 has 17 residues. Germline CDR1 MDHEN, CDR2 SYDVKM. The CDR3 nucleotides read TGTGCCAGCAGGGGGACTAGCGGGAGAGGGGGTAGAGAGACCCAGTACTTC. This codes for CASRGTSGRGGRETQYF.

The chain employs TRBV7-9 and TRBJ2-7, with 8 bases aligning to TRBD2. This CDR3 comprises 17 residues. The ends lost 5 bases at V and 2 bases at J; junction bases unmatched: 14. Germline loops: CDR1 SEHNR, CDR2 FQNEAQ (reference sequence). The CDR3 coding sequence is TGTGCCAGCAGCCCCGGCCCCAGCGGGAGCGAGGCCTACGAGCAGTACTTC. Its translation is CASSPGPSGSEAYEQYF.

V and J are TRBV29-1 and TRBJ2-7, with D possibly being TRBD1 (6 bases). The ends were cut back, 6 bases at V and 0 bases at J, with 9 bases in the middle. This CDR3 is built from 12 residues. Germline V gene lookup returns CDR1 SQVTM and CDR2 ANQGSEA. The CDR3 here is CSVGQSSYEQYF. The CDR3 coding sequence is TGCAGCGTCGGACAGAGCTCCTACGAGCAGTACTTC.

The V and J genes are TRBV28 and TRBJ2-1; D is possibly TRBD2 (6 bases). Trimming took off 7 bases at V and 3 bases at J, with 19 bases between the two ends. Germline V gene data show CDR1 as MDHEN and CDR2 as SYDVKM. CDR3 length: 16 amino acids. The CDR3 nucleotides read TGTGCCAGCATTAAAAATGGAGGGTCCCTCTACAATGAGCAGTTCTTC. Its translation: CASIKNGGSLYNEQFF. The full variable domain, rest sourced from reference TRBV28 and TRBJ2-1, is DVKVTQSSRYLVKRTGEKVFLECVQDMDHENMFWYRQDPGLGLRLIYFSYDVKMKEKGDIPEGYSVSREKKERFSLILESASTNQTSMYLCASIKNGGSLYNEQFFGPGTRLTVL.